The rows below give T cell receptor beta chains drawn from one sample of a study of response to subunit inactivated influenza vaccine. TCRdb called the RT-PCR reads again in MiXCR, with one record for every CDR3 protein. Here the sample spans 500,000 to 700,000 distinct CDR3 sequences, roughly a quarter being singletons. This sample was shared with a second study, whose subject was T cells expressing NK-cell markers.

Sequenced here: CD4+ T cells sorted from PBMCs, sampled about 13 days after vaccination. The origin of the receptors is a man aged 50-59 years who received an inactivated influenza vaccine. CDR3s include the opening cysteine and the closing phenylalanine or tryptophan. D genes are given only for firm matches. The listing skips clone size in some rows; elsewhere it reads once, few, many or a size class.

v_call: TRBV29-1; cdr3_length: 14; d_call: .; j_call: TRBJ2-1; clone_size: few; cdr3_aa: CSVVRAESYNEQFF; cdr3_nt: TGCAGCGTTGTCCGAGCGGAGTCCTACAATGAGCAGTTCTTC
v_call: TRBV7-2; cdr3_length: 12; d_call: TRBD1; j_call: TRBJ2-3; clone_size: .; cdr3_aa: CASSERDRVEYF; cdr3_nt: TGTGCCAGCAGCGAACGGGACAGGGTGGAGTATTTT
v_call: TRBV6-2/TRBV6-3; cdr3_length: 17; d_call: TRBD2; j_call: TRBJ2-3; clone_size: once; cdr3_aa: CASSRPGLAGEADTQYF; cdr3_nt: TGTGCCAGCAGTCGTCCGGGACTAGCGGGGGAGGCAGATACGCAGTATTTT
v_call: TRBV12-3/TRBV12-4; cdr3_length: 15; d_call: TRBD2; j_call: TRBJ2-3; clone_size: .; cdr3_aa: CASSLGLAGDSTQYF; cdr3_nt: TGTGCCAGCAGTCTGGGACTAGCGGGAGACTCTACGCAGTATTTT
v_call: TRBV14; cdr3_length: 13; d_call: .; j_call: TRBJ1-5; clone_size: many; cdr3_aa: CASSLGPNQPQHF; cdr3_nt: TGTGCCAGCAGCCTGGGACCAAATCAGCCCCAGCATTTT
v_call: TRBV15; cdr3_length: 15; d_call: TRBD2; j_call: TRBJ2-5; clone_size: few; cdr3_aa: CATSREPLAVETQYF; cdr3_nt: TGTGCCACCAGCAGAGAGCCACTAGCGGTAGAGACCCAGTACTTC
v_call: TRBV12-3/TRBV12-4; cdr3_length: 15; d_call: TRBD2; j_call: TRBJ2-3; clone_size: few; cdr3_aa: CASSLALAGVDTQYF; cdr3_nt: TGTGCCAGCAGTTTAGCACTAGCGGGAGTAGATACGCAGTATTTT
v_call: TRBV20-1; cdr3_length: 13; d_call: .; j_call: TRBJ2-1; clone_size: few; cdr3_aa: CSAERPGYNEQFF; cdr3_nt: TGCAGTGCGGAACGTCCGGGTTACAATGAGCAGTTCTTC
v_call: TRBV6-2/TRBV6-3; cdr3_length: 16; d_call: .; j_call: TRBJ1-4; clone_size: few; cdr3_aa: CASSYDPGKPNEKLFF; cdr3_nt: TGTGCCAGCAGTTACGACCCAGGGAAACCGAATGAAAAACTGTTTTTT
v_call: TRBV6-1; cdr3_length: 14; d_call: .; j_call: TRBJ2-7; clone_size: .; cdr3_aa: CASSAWDSAGEQYF; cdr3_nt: TGTGCCAGCAGTGCGTGGGACTCCGCGGGCGAGCAGTACTTC
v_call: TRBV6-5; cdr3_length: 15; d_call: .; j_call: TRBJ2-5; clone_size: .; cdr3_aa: CASGYDTAWSETQYF; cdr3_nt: TGTGCCAGCGGATACGACACGGCCTGGAGTGAGACCCAGTACTTC
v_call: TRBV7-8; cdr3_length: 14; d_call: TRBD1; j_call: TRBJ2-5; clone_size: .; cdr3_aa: CASRRRDRKETQYF; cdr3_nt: TGTGCCAGCAGAAGACGGGACAGGAAAGAGACCCAGTACTTC
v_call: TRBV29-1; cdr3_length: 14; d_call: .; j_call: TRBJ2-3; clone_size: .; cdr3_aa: CSVGWERESDTQYF; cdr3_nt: TGCAGCGTTGGGTGGGAGAGGGAGTCAGATACGCAGTATTTT
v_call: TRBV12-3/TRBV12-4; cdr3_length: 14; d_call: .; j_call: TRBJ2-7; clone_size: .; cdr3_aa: CASSYRTTLYEQYF; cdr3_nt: TGTGCCAGCAGTTACCGGACTACCCTCTACGAGCAGTACTTC
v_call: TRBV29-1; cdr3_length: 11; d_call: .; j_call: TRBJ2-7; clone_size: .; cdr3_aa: CSVVTGFEQYF; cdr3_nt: TGCAGCGTAGTAACAGGGTTCGAGCAGTACTTC
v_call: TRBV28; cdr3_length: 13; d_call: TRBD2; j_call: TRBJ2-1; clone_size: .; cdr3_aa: CASSPGLAVTHFF; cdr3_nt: TGTGCCAGCAGTCCCGGACTAGCCGTCACTCACTTCTTC
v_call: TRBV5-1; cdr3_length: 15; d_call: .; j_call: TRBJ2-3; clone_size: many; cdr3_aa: CASSLDGVGTDTQYF; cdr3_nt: TGCGCCAGCAGCTTGGACGGGGTGGGCACAGATACGCAGTATTTT
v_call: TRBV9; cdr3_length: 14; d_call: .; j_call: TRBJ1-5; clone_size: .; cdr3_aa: CASSVDDGNQPQHF; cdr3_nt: TGTGCCAGCAGCGTAGACGACGGCAATCAGCCCCAGCATTTT
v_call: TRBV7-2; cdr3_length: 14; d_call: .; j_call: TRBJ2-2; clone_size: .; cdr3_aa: CASSSDSGPGELFF; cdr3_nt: TGTGCCAGCAGCTCGGACTCCGGTCCGGGGGAGCTGTTTTTT
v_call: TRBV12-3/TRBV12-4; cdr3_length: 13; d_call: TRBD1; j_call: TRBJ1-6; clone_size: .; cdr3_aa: CASRQGYNSPLHF; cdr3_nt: TGTGCTTCACGACAGGGGTACAATTCACCCCTCCACTTT
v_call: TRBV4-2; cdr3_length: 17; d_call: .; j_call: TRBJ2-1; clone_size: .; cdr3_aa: CASSQEISGSSYNEQFF; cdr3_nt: TGTGCCAGCAGCCAAGAAATCTCAGGGAGCTCCTACAATGAGCAGTTCTTC
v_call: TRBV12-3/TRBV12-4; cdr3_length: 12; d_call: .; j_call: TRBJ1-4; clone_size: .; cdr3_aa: CASSRTQGGLFF; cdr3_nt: TGTGCCAGCAGTCGAACCCAAGGGGGACTGTTTTTT
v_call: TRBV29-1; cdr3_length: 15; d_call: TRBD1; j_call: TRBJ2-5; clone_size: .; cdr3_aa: CSVDSGQGRGETQYF; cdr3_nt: TGCAGCGTTGACAGTGGACAGGGGAGAGGAGAGACCCAGTACTTC
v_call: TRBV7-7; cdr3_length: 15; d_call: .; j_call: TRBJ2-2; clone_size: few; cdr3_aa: CASSPTGTNTGELFF; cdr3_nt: TGTGCTAGCAGCCCCACCGGGACGAACACCGGGGAGCTGTTTTTT
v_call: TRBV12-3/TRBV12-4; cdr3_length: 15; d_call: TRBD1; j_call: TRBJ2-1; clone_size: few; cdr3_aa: CASGLGSRGSNEQFF; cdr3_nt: TGTGCCAGCGGCCTTGGGTCCAGGGGGAGCAATGAGCAGTTCTTC
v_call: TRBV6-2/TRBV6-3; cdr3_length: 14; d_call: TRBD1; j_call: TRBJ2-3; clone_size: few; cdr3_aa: CASKGDRAIHTQYF; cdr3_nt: TGTGCCAGCAAAGGGGACAGGGCCATCCATACGCAGTATTTT